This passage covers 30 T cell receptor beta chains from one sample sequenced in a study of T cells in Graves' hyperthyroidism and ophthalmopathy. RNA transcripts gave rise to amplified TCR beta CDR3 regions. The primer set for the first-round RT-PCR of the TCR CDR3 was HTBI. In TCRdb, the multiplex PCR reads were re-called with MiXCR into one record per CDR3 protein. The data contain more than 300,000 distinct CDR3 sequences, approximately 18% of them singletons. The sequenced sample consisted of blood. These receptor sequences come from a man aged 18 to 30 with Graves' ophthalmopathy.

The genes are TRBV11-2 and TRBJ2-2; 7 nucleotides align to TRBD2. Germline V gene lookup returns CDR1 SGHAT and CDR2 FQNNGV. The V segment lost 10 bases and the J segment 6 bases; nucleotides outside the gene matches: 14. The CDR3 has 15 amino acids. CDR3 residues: CATPGGNVVAGELFF. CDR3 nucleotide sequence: TGTGCCACCCCCGGGGGGAATGTTGTTGCCGGGGAGCTGTTTTTT.

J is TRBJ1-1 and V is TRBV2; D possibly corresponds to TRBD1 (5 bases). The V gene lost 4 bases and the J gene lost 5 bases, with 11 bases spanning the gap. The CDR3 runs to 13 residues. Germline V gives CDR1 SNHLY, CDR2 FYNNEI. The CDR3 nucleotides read TGTGCCAGCAGTGGGGGGGAGGGAACTGAAGCTTTCTTT. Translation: CASSGGEGTEAFF.

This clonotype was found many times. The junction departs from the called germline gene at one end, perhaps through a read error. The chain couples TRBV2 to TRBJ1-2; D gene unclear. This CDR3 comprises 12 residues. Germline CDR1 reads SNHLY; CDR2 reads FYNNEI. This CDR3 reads CAYSRQGYGYTF. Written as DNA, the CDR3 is TGCGCATACTCGAGGCAAGGGTATGGCTACACCTTC. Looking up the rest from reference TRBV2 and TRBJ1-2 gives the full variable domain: EPEVTQTPSHQVTQMGQEVILRCVPISNHLYFYWYRQILGQKVEFLVSFYNNEISEKSEIFDDQFSVERPDGSNFTLKIRSTKLEDSAMYFCAYSRQGYGYTFGSGTRLTVV.

As DNA, the CDR3 is TGTGCCACCAGTGATTTCCGAGGGACAGAGCCCCAAGAGACCCAGTACTTC. Translating it yields CATSDFRGTEPQETQYF. The chain combines TRBV24-1 with TRBJ2-5, with 7 nucleotides matching TRBD1. The germline V gene encodes CDR1 KGHDR and CDR2 SFDVKD. The CDR3 consists of 17 residues. V was pared by 1 base and J by 1 base, with 8 bases of the junction left unmatched.

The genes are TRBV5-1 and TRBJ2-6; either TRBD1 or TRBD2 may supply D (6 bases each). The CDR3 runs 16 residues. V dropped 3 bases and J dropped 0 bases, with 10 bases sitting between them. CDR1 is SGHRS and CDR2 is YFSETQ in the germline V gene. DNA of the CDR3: TGCGCCAGCAGCTCGGGGGCGAGCTCTGGGGCCAACGTCCTGACTTTC. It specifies CASSSGASSGANVLTF.

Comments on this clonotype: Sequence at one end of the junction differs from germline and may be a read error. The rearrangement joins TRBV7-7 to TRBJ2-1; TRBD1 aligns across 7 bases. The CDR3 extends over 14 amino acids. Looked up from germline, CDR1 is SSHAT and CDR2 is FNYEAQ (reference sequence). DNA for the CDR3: TGTGCTAGCAGTGACAGGGTCCCTTACAATGAGCAGTTCTTC. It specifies CASSDRVPYNEQFF.

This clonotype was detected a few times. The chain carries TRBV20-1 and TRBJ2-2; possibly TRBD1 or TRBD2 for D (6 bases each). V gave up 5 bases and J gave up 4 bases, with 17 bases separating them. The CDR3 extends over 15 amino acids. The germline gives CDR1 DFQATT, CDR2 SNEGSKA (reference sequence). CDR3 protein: CSAPPSGGFTGELFF. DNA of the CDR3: TGCAGTGCTCCCCCCTCCGGGGGCTTCACCGGGGAGCTGTTTTTT.

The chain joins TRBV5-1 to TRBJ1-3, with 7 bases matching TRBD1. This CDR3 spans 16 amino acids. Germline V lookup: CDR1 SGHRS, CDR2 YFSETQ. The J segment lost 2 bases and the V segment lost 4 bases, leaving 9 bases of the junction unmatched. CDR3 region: CASSTSRQGAGNTIYF. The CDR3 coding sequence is TGCGCCAGCAGCACCTCCCGACAGGGAGCTGGAAACACCATATATTTT.

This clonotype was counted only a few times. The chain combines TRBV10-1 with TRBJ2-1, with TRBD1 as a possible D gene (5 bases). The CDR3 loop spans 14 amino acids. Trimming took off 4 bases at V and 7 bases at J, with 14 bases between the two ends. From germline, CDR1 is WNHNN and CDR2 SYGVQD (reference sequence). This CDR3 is CASSAQGVGNEQFF. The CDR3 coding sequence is TGCGCCAGCAGTGCTCAGGGCGTGGGTAATGAGCAGTTCTTC.

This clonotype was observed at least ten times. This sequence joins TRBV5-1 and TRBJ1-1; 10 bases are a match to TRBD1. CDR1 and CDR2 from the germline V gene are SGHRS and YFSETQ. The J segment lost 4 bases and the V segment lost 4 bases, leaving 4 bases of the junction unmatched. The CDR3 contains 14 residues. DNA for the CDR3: TGCGCCAGCAGCGGGACAGGGGATGGCACTGAAGCTTTCTTT. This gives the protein CASSGTGDGTEAFF.

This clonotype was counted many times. The CDR3 DNA sequence: TGTGCCAGCAGTTTAGCGAGCCAGGTCGTAGCCAAAAACATTCAGTACTTC. This sequence encodes CASSLASQVVAKNIQYF. The chain employs TRBV12-3 or TRBV12-4 and TRBJ2-4; D is undetermined. Deletions cut 0 bases from V and 0 bases from J, with 12 bases between. This CDR3 spans 17 amino acids.

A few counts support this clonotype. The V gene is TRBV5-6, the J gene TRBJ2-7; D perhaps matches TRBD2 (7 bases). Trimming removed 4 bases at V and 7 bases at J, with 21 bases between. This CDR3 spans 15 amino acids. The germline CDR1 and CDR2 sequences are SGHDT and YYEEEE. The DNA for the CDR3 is TGTGCCAGCAGCGATTGGGGGGGGCCGGGGGATGAGCAGTACTTC. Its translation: CASSDWGGPGDEQYF.

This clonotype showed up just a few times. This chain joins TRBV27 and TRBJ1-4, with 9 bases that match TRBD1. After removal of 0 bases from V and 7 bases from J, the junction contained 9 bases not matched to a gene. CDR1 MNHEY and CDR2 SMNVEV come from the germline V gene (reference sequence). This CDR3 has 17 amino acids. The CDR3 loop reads CASSLSIQGANVEKLFF. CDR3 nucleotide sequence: TGTGCCAGCAGTTTATCGATACAGGGGGCCAATGTTGAAAAACTGTTTTTT.

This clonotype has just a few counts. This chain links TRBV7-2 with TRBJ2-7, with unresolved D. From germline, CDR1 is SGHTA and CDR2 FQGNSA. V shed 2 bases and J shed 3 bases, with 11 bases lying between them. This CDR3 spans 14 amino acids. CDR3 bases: TGTGCCAGCAGCTTAAGTAGTACCAGCTACGAGCAGTACTTC. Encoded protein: CASSLSSTSYEQYF.

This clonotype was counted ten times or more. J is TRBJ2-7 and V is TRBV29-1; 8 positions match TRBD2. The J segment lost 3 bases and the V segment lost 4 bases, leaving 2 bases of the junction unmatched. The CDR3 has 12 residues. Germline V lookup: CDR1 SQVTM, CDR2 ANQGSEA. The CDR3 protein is CSVAGTSYEQYF. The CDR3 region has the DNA TGCAGCGTTGCCGGGACTAGCTACGAGCAGTACTTC.

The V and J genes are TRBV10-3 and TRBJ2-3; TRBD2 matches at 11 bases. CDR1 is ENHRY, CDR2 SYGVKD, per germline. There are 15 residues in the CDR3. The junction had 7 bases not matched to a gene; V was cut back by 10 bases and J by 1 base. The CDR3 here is CATLSLAGGTDTQYF. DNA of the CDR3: TGTGCCACCCTATCACTAGCGGGGGGCACAGATACGCAGTATTTT.

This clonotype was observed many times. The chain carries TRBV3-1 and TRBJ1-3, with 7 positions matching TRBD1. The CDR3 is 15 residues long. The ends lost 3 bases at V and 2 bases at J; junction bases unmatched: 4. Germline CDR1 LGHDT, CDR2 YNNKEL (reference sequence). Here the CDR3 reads CASSQGTGAGNTIYF. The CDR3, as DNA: TGTGCCAGCAGCCAGGGAACAGGGGCTGGAAACACCATATATTTT.

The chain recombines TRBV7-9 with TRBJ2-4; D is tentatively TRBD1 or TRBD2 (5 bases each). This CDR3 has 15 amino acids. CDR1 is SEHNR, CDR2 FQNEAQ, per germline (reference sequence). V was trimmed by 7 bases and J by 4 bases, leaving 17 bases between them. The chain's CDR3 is CASNLGPREKNIQYF. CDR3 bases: TGTGCCAGCAACTTGGGACCGAGAGAGAAAAACATTCAGTACTTC.

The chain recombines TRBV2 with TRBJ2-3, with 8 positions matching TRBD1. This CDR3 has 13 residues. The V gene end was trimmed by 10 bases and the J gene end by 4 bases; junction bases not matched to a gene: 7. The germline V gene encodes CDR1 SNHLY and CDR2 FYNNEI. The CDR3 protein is CATKRQGSDTQYF. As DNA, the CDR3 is TGTGCCACCAAACGACAGGGGTCAGATACGCAGTATTTT.

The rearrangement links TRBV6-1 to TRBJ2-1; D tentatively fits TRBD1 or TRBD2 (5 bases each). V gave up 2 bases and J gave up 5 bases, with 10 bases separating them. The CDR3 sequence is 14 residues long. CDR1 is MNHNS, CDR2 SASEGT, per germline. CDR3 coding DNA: TGTGCCAGCAGTGAACGGGGCGATCACAATGAGCAGTTCTTC. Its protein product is CASSERGDHNEQFF.

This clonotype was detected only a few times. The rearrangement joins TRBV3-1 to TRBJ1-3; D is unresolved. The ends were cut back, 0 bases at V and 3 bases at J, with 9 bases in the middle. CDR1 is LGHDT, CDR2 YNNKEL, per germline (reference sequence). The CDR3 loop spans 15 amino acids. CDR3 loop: CASSQDHSSGNTIYF. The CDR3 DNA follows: TGTGCCAGCAGCCAAGACCACAGTAGTGGAAACACCATATATTTT.

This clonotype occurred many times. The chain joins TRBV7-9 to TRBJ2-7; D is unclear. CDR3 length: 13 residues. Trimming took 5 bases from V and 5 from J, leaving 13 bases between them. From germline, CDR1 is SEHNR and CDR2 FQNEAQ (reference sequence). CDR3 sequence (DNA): TGTGCCAGCAGCGCAACCCGGTGGGACGAGCAGTACTTC. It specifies CASSATRWDEQYF.

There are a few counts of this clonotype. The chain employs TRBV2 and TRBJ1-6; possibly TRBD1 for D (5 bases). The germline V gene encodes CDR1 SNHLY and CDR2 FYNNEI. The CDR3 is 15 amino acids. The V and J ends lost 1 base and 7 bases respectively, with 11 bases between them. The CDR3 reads CASSEGQGKNSPLHF. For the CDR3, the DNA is TGTGCCAGCAGTGAAGGGCAGGGAAAGAATTCACCCCTCCACTTT. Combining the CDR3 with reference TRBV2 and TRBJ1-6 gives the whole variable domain EPEVTQTPSHQVTQMGQEVILRCVPISNHLYFYWYRQILGQKVEFLVSFYNNEISEKSEIFDDQFSVERPDGSNFTLKIRSTKLEDSAMYFCASSEGQGKNSPLHFGNGTRLTVT.

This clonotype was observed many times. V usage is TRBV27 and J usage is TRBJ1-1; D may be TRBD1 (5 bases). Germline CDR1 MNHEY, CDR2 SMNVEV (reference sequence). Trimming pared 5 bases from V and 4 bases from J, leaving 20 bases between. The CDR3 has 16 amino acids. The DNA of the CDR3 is TGTGCCAGCAGTCCCGGGGACGGCCAATGGGGCACTGAAGCTTTCTTT. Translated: CASSPGDGQWGTEAFF.

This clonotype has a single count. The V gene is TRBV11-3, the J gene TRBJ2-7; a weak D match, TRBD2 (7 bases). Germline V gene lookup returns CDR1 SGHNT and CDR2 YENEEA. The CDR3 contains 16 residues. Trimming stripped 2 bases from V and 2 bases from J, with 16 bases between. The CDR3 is CASSLNSGGQTYEQYF. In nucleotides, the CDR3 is TGTGCCAGCAGCTTAAATTCGGGAGGACAGACCTACGAGCAGTACTTC.

The CDR3 sequence: CASRGVGGGGTSSYNEQFF. CDR3 nucleotide sequence: TGTGCCAGCAGAGGGGTAGGGGGCGGGGGGACGAGCTCCTACAATGAGCAGTTCTTC. The chain joins TRBV6-1 to TRBJ2-1, with D perhaps TRBD2 (8 bases). The CDR3 runs 19 residues. Germline CDR1 is MNHNS and CDR2 is SASEGT. Trimming shortened V by 6 bases and J by 0 bases, and 24 bases separated the two germline ends.

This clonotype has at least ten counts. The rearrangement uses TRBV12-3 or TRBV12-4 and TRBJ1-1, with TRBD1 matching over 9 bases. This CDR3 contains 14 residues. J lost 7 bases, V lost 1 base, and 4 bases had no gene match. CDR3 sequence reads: CASSLGGQGFEAFF. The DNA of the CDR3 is TGTGCCAGCAGTTTAGGGGGACAGGGATTTGAAGCTTTCTTT.

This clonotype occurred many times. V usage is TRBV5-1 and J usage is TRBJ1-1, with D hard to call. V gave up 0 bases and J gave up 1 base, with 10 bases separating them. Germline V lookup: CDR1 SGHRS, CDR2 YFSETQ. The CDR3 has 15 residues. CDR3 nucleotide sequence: TGCGCCAGCAGCTTGGAGCAGGTAGGGAACACTGAAGCTTTCTTT. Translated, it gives CASSLEQVGNTEAFF.

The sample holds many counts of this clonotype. CDR3 sequence (DNA): TGTGCCAGCACCAAGGCGGGAAATGAGCAGTTCTTC. It is translated as CASTKAGNEQFF. J is TRBJ2-1 and V is TRBV5-5, with D tentatively TRBD2 (6 bases). This CDR3 has 12 amino acids. Germline V gene data show CDR1 as SGHKS and CDR2 as YYEKEE (reference sequence). V lost 6 bases to trimming and J lost 7 bases, with 11 bases between them. The full variable domain, completed using reference TRBV5-5 and TRBJ2-1, is DAGVTQSPTHLIKTRGQQVTLRCSPISGHKSVSWYQQVLGQGPQFIFQYYEKEERGRGNFPDRFSARQFPNYSSELNVNALLLGDSALYLCASTKAGNEQFFGPGTRLTVL.

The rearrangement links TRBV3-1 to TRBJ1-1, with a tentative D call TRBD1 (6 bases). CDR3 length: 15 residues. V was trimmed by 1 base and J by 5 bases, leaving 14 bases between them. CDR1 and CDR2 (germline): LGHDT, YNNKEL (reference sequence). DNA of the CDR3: TGTGCCAGCAGCCAAGTTGGGGGGGCGCGGACTGAAGCTTTCTTT. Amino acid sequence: CASSQVGGARTEAFF.